The 26 T cell receptor beta chains below all came from one sample that was sequenced in a study of blood T cell repertoires in COVID-19. The table came from immunoSEQ multiplex PCR; TCRdb's copy has only in-frame clones and leaves some out. This table holds about 68,000 clones, about 86% found once. The sequencing sample was made of peripheral blood. These receptors were collected from a man between 50 and 59 years old with acute or convalescent COVID-19.

This chain links TRBV6-5 with TRBJ2-7, with 7 bases fitting TRBD1. From germline, CDR1 is MNHEY and CDR2 SVGAGI. There are 13 residues in the CDR3. Trimming removed 4 bases from V and 6 bases from J; junction bases left unmatched: 6. CDR3 protein: CASSSVTGTEQYF. CDR3 DNA sequence: TGTGCCAGCAGTTCGGTGACAGGGACCGAGCAGTACTTC.

This chain connects TRBV21-1 to TRBJ2-3; the table assigns TRBD2, which was not confirmed against the DNA. TRBV21-1 is annotated as a pseudogene. The CDR3 sequence is 18 residues long. DNA for the CDR3: TGTGCCAGCAGCAAAGAAAATGTAGGAGCGACTAGCACAGATACGCAGTATTTT. It encodes CASSKENVGATSTDTQYF.

The sample holds many counts of this clone. The rearrangement uses TRBV9 and TRBJ1-2; TRBD1 aligns across 7 bases. CDR1 is SGDLS, CDR2 YYNGEE, per germline. V shed 2 bases, J shed 6 bases, and the junction held 7 bases outside the gene matches. This CDR3 is 14 amino acids long. Written as DNA, the CDR3 is TGTGCCAGCAGCGTTGTTGAGACAGGGAATGGCTACACCTTC. Protein: CASSVVETGNGYTF.

V is TRBV11-2 and J is TRBJ1-2; TRBD1 agrees at 9 bases. CDR1 and CDR2 (germline): SGHAT, FQNNGV. This CDR3 has 17 residues. V dropped 4 bases and J dropped 4; count of bases not matched to a gene: 13. CDR3 protein: CASSSGSRQGGLYGYTF. Here the CDR3 DNA reads TGTGCCAGCAGCTCTGGCTCCCGACAGGGGGGACTCTATGGCTACACCTTC.

This chain links TRBV7-3 with TRBJ1-2; 8 nucleotides align to TRBD1. The length of the CDR3 is 14 residues. Germline values: CDR1 SGHTA, CDR2 FQGTGA. The V and J ends lost 1 base and 2 bases, in that order; junction bases with no gene match: 0. The CDR3 here is CASSLRQGNYGYTF. The CDR3 DNA follows: TGTGCCAGCAGCTTAAGACAGGGGAACTATGGCTACACCTTC.

The chain is built from TRBV4-2 and TRBJ2-7; D not certain. The CDR3 has 13 residues. V lost 1 base to trimming and J lost 4 bases, with 8 bases between them. Germline V CDR1 and CDR2: LGHNA, YNFKEQ. Written as DNA, the CDR3 is TGTGCCAGCAGCCAAGGGCAGAATTACGAGCAGTACTTC. It yields the protein CASSQGQNYEQYF.

This clone was counted only a few times. V gene TRBV2 combines with J gene TRBJ1-5; 9 nucleotides match TRBD1. CDR3 size: 15 residues. Trimming at V came to 3 bases and at J to 4 bases, leaving 4 bases not matched to a gene. In germline, CDR1 is SNHLY, CDR2 FYNNEI. The CDR3 reads CASSDRTGVNQPQHF. The CDR3 nucleotides are TGTGCCAGCAGTGATAGGACAGGGGTTAATCAGCCCCAGCATTTT.

This clone showed up just once. The V and J genes are TRBV2 and TRBJ1-5, with a possible D match to TRBD1 (5 bases). Deletions cut 6 bases from V and 6 bases from J, with 18 bases between. Germline V gene lookup returns CDR1 SNHLY and CDR2 FYNNEI. CDR3 size: 15 residues. The DNA for the CDR3 is TGTGCCAGCAGGGACGGCCAGGGTAAGGGTCAGCCCCAGCATTTT. Translating gives CASRDGQGKGQPQHF. The variable domain in full, completed from reference TRBV2 and TRBJ1-5, reads EPEVTQTPSHQVTQMGQEVILRCVPISNHLYFYWYRQILGQKVEFLVSFYNNEISEKSEIFDDQFSVERPDGSNFTLKIRSTKLEDSAMYFCASRDGQGKGQPQHFGDGTRLSIL.

The chain carries TRBV2 and TRBJ1-2; 8 bases match TRBD1. The CDR3 runs to 15 residues. The V gene's germline CDR1 is SNHLY and CDR2 FYNNEI. The DNA of the CDR3 is TGTGCTACGATGGACAGGGATCGCACTGTTTCTGGCTACACCTTC. It yields the protein CATMDRDRTVSGYTF.

The sample holds a few counts of this clone. This chain connects TRBV7-8 to TRBJ1-3; tentative D call: TRBD1 (6 bases). The germline V gene encodes CDR1 SGHVS and CDR2 FQNEAQ. This CDR3 has 15 residues. Deletions cut 0 bases from V and 2 bases from J, with 8 bases between. As DNA, the CDR3 is TGTGCCAGCAGCTTAGCGGGGACAACTGGAAACACCATATATTTT. Translation: CASSLAGTTGNTIYF.

Worth noting for this clone: Other DNA sequences in the same sample also yield this CDR3. V gene TRBV5-1 combines with J gene TRBJ1-4, with TRBD1 identical over 7 bases. This CDR3 comprises 14 residues. The V gene end was trimmed by 0 bases and the J gene end by 7 bases; junction bases not matched to a gene: 3. CDR1 and CDR2 from the germline V gene are SGHRS and YFSETQ. The CDR3 DNA reads as TGCGCCAGCAGCTTGGGACAGGGTGGTGAAAAACTGTTTTTT. This gives the protein CASSLGQGGEKLFF.

The V and J genes are TRBV6-5 and TRBJ1-2; weak D call: TRBD1 (5 bases). Germline values: CDR1 MNHEY, CDR2 SVGAGI. Trimming left V 6 bases short and J 5 bases short, with 16 bases between. The CDR3 spans 14 residues. The DNA for the CDR3 is TGTGCCAGCAGATCCCGGGGGGTCAAATATGGCTACACCTTC. Amino acid sequence: CASRSRGVKYGYTF.

V is TRBV7-3 and J is TRBJ2-7; 8 bases match TRBD2. The V gene's germline CDR1 is SGHTA and CDR2 FQGTGA. The V gene end was trimmed by 1 base and the J gene end by 2 bases; junction bases not matched to a gene: 4. The CDR3 is made up of 15 amino acids. The CDR3 DNA is TGTGCCAGCAGCTTAATTGGAGCGGGAGCCTACGAGCAGTACTTC. This sequence encodes CASSLIGAGAYEQYF.

The chain carries TRBV5-6 and TRBJ2-2, with D hard to call. Per germline, CDR1 SGHDT and CDR2 YYEEEE. The CDR3 contains 14 residues. The V end was cut by 1 base, the J end by 5 bases, with 9 bases between. The chain's CDR3 is CASSLTTGTGELFF. Here the CDR3 DNA reads TGTGCCAGCAGCTTGACGACCGGGACCGGGGAGCTGTTTTTT.

The J gene is TRBJ2-1, the V gene TRBV4-1; TRBD1 matches at 8 bases. The CDR3 loop spans 19 amino acids. V lost 0 bases to trimming and J lost 4 bases; unmatched junction nucleotides: 14. From germline, CDR1 is MGHRA and CDR2 YSYEKL. CDR3 in amino acids: CASSQEFGRGLLGYNEQFF. CDR3 nucleotides: TGCGCCAGCAGCCAAGAATTTGGCAGGGGGCTGTTAGGGTACAATGAGCAGTTCTTC.

The genes are TRBV2 and TRBJ2-2; D possibly corresponds to TRBD2 (5 bases). The CDR3 is 16 amino acids. Trimming removed 6 bases from V and 4 bases from J, with 18 bases in between. The germline CDR1 and CDR2 sequences are SNHLY and FYNNEI. The CDR3 loop reads CASRRLQTGSTGELFF. In nucleotides, the CDR3 is TGTGCCAGCAGGCGCCTCCAGACGGGGTCCACCGGGGAGCTGTTTTTT.

The chain is built from TRBV11-3 and TRBJ2-7, with 7 bases lining up with TRBD1. CDR3 length: 14 amino acids. CDR1 is SGHNT and CDR2 is YENEEA in the germline V gene. V was pared by 0 bases and J by 6 bases, with 5 bases of the junction left unmatched. The CDR3: CASSLDPGGSEQYF. CDR3 coding DNA: TGTGCCAGCAGCTTAGACCCAGGGGGTAGCGAGCAGTACTTC.

This clone was observed once. The rearrangement joins TRBV4-1 to TRBJ2-1; 8 nucleotides align to TRBD1. The trim removed 0 bases at V and 3 bases at J, leaving 10 bases unmatched. CDR1 and CDR2 from the germline V gene are MGHRA and YSYEKL. This CDR3 is built from 18 residues. CDR3 residues: CASSQDSLRQGFYNEQFF. DNA of the CDR3: TGCGCCAGCAGCCAAGACAGTCTAAGACAGGGGTTCTACAATGAGCAGTTCTTC.

In this sample, this clone turned up once. This CDR3 is also generated by other DNA sequences in the sample. The rearrangement links TRBV7-2 to TRBJ2-3, with D perhaps TRBD1 (6 bases). The CDR3 has 17 residues. The germline V and J ends were trimmed by 6 bases and 4 bases, with 23 bases remaining between them. Germline V lookup: CDR1 SGHTA, CDR2 FQGNSA. Here the CDR3 reads CASSLYLGGIGADTQYF. CDR3 in DNA: TGTGCCAGCAGTTTGTACCTAGGGGGAATTGGCGCAGATACGCAGTATTTT.

The rearrangement uses TRBV5-5 and TRBJ2-1, with 10 bases fitting TRBD1. J lost 8 bases, V lost 3 bases, and 8 bases had no gene match. Germline loops: CDR1 SGHKS, CDR2 YYEKEE (reference sequence). The CDR3 extends over 15 amino acids. In DNA, the CDR3 is TGTGCCAGCAGCTCTACGGGACAGGGGTGGTATGAGCAGTTCTTC. Translation: CASSSTGQGWYEQFF.

This clone was recorded only once. The gene calls are TRBV5-1 and TRBJ1-1; D is ambiguous. V lost 1 base and J lost 1, with 8 bases in between. Germline lookup yields CDR1 SGHRS and CDR2 YFSETQ. The CDR3 contains 14 residues. CDR3 nucleotide sequence: TGCGCCAGCAGCTTGACGGTACCGAACACTGAAGCTTTCTTT. Its protein product is CASSLTVPNTEAFF.

The chain carries TRBV28 and TRBJ2-1; 7 nucleotides match TRBD1. Germline CDR1 and CDR2: MDHEN and SYDVKM. Trimming removed 3 bases from V and 5 bases from J; junction bases left unmatched: 10. The CDR3 length is 16 residues. DNA for the CDR3: TGTGCCAGCAGTTTTACAGGGGTCCAGCCTGACAATGAGCAGTTCTTC. Amino acid sequence: CASSFTGVQPDNEQFF.

V usage is TRBV18 and J usage is TRBJ1-1, with D tentatively TRBD1 (5 bases). From germline, CDR1 is KGHSH and CDR2 LQKENI. Trimming stripped 5 bases from V and 5 bases from J, with 15 bases between. This CDR3 region has 14 residues. CDR3 sequence reads: CASSSLGGGTEAFF. The CDR3 DNA sequence: TGTGCCAGCTCATCACTCGGGGGGGGTACTGAAGCTTTCTTT. The entire variable domain, with the rest obtained from reference TRBV18 and TRBJ1-1, is as follows: NAGVMQNPRHLVRRRGQEARLRCSPMKGHSHVYWYRQLPEEGLKFMVYLQKENIIDESGMPKERFSAEFPKEGPSILRIQQVVRGDSAAYFCASSSLGGGTEAFFGQGTRLTVV.

The chain recombines TRBV14 with TRBJ1-2, with TRBD1 identical over 8 bases. V was clipped by 4 bases and J by 4 bases; unmatched bases: 8. Germline values: CDR1 SGHDN, CDR2 FVKESK. The CDR3 has 15 residues. This CDR3 reads CASSPYRGGAYGYTF. CDR3 bases: TGTGCCAGCAGCCCCTACAGGGGGGGGGCCTATGGCTACACCTTC.

The rearrangement links TRBV7-8 to TRBJ2-3; D possibly corresponds to TRBD2 (7 bases). The germline V gene has CDR1 SGHVS and CDR2 FQNEAQ. V gave up 5 bases and J gave up 5 bases, with 20 bases separating them. The length of the CDR3 is 16 residues. The CDR3 DNA sequence: TGTGCCAGCAGCACTAGGGGGGGAACGGGAAGAGATACGCAGTATTTT. Residues: CASSTRGGTGRDTQYF.

This chain joins TRBV4-1 and TRBJ2-2, with D perhaps TRBD1 (6 bases). V lost 1 base and J lost 0, with 9 bases in between. Germline V CDR1 and CDR2: MGHRA, YSYEKL. The CDR3 consists of 16 residues. The CDR3 is CASSQGQDPNTGELFF. The CDR3 DNA sequence: TGCGCCAGCAGCCAAGGACAGGATCCGAACACCGGGGAGCTGTTTTTT.